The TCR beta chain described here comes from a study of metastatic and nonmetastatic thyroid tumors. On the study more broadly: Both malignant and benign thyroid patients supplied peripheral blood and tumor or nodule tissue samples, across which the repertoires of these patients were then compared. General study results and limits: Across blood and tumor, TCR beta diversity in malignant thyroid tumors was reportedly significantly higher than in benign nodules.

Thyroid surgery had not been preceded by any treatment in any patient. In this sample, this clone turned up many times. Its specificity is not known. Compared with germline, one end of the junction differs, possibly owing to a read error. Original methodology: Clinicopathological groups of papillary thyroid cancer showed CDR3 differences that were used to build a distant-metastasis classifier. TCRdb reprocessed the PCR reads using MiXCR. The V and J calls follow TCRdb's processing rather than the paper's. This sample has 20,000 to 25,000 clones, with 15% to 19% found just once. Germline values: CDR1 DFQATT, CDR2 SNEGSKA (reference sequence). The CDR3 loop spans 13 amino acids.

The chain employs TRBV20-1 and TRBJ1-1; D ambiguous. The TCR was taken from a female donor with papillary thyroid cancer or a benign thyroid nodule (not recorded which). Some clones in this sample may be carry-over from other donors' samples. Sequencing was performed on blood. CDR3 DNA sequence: TGCAGTGCTAGACCGGGATTCGACACTGAAGCTCTCTTT. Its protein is CSARPGFDTEALF.